Only a few counts were recorded for the clone carrying this T cell receptor beta chain. Its antigen is not identified. This CDR3 has 14 amino acids. The V end was cut by 7 bases, the J end by 3 bases, with 12 bases between. Germline CDR1 is MNHNY and CDR2 is SVGAGI (reference sequence). The sample is drawn from a study of human T cells and chemical hapten exposure. Study-level points and caveats: It was expanded TCRs that formed significantly more large CDR3 similarity clusters than controls did.

The sample's time point: patch test 2, 6 weeks after DPC sensitization. Treatment noted: therapeutic diphenylcyclopropenone sensitization with weekly scalp DPC. Alopecia patients, 18 to 70 years old and DPC-suitable, served as donors. One entry per CDR3 protein results from TCRdb running MiXCR on the RACE reads. The sample records 330,000 or so distinct CDR3 sequences, roughly 6% being singletons. The chain recombines TRBV6-6 with TRBJ1-4; no firm D call. The sequencing used whole blood, collected in connection with sensitization to the hapten diphenylcyclopropenone (DPC). This clonotype originated in a woman aged 18-29 years with alopecia areata. Some clones in this sample may be carry-over from other donors' samples. DNA for the CDR3: TGTGCCAGCACCAGCCCGACGGCTAATGAAAAACTGTTTTTT. The encoded protein is CASTSPTANEKLFF.